This T cell receptor beta chain originates from a study of cytomegalovirus exposure and HLA in healthy donors. PCR employed 60 Vbeta and 13 Jbeta primers. Produced via immunoSEQ multiplex PCR; TCRdb's table is partial and in-frame only. The data show about 250,000 clones, roughly 81% seen once. Study-wide results and limits: A likely sequencing artifact accounted for one observed cluster of highly shared sequence variants.

As for this clone: Its specificity is unknown.

The source material was PBMCs. This sequence was found in a girl aged 2-10 years in good health and CMV-seronegative.

Here the CDR3 reads CASSQYRGGRIYTQYF. In nucleotides, the CDR3 is TGCGCCAGCAGCCAATATAGGGGGGGCCGAATTTACACGCAGTATTTT. This sequence joins TRBV4-1 and TRBJ2-3; possible D gene TRBD2, 7 bases. CDR1 and CDR2 from the germline V gene are MGHRA and YSYEKL. CDR3 length: 16 amino acids. With 2 bases removed from V and 9 bases from J, the gap between germline ends came to 21 bases.